One sample yielded the 17 T cell receptor beta chains listed below, sequenced in a study of shared clonotypes between healthy human individuals. Produced via immunoSEQ multiplex PCR; TCRdb's table is partial and in-frame only. The data contain roughly 400,000 clones, about 97% of them singletons. What was sequenced was memory CD8+ T cells sorted from blood. Noted subset: CD45RO+ cells pooled with CCR7-negative TemRA cells. These TCRs come from a man between 25 and 39 years old in good health.

CDR3 DNA sequence: TGCGCCAGCAGCCAAGCCCTGTCCTCCTACGAGCAGTACTTC. Its protein product is CASSQALSSYEQYF. This chain uses TRBV4-1 with TRBJ2-7; D not certain. Germline V CDR1 and CDR2: MGHRA, YSYEKL. The CDR3 runs 14 residues. Trimming removed 1 base from V and 0 bases from J, with 7 bases in between.

This chain joins TRBV5-1 and TRBJ2-7; D is possibly TRBD2 (6 bases). Deletions cut 3 bases from V and 3 bases from J, with 16 bases between. The CDR3 loop spans 15 amino acids. CDR1 and CDR2 from the germline V gene are SGHRS and YFSETQ. The DNA of the CDR3 is TGCGCCAGCAGCTCCTCGGCGGGGAGATACTACGAGCAGTACTTC. It yields the protein CASSSSAGRYYEQYF.

J is TRBJ2-3 and V is TRBV28, with 11 positions matching TRBD2. Germline V lookup: CDR1 MDHEN, CDR2 SYDVKM. CDR3 length: 15 amino acids. The V segment lost 5 bases and the J segment 4 bases; nucleotides outside the gene matches: 5. CDR3 DNA: TGTGCCAGCAGTCTCATAGCGGGAGGGGCAGATACGCAGTATTTT. Its translation: CASSLIAGGADTQYF.

V gene TRBV28 combines with J gene TRBJ2-1, with D perhaps matching TRBD1 (6 bases). The V gene lost 5 bases and the J gene lost 0 bases, with 14 bases spanning the gap. CDR1 is MDHEN, CDR2 SYDVKM, per germline. The CDR3 covers 16 residues. Here the CDR3 DNA reads TGTGCCAGCAGTCCCCAGGGGTCAAGCTCCTACAATGAGCAGTTCTTC. It specifies CASSPQGSSSYNEQFF.

The chain is built from TRBV28 and TRBJ2-7; 7 bases fit TRBD1. CDR3 length: 14 residues. Trimming at V came to 6 bases and at J to 0 bases, leaving 5 bases not matched to a gene. Germline V lookup: CDR1 MDHEN, CDR2 SYDVKM. In DNA form, the CDR3 reads TGTGCCAGCAGGGAGACAGGGAGCTCCTACGAGCAGTACTTC. As protein: CASRETGSSYEQYF.

The chain combines TRBV5-4 with TRBJ2-7, with no clear D. The CDR3 has 13 amino acids. CDR1 SGHNT and CDR2 YYREEE come from the germline V gene (reference sequence). Trimming pared 2 bases from V and 1 base from J, leaving 7 bases between. CDR3 DNA sequence: TGTGCCAGCAGCTTTGGCGGTTCCTACGAGCAGTACTTC. It encodes CASSFGGSYEQYF.

This chain uses TRBV27 with TRBJ1-5; D not certain. The germline V and J ends were trimmed by 8 bases and 2 bases, with 4 bases remaining between them. Per the germline V gene, CDR1 is MNHEY and CDR2 is SMNVEV (reference sequence). The CDR3 consists of 11 residues. The CDR3 DNA sequence: TGTGCCAGCGGGGGCAATCAGCCCCAGCATTTT. Amino acid sequence: CASGGNQPQHF.

The V and J genes are TRBV28 and TRBJ2-7, with TRBD2 identical over 7 bases. Trimming took 2 bases from V and 3 from J; bases not matched to a gene: 7. The CDR3 length is 15 residues. Germline V gene data show CDR1 as MDHEN and CDR2 as SYDVKM. The CDR3 region is CASSLGGTIIYEQYF. The CDR3 coding sequence is TGTGCCAGCAGTTTAGGGGGGACTATCATCTACGAGCAGTACTTC.

The chain employs TRBV29-1 and TRBJ1-1, with a weak D call TRBD1 (5 bases). Germline loops: CDR1 SQVTM, CDR2 ANQGSEA. The CDR3 runs to 14 residues. V was pared by 4 bases and J by 0 bases, with 12 bases between. The CDR3 protein is CSVGKGLLNTEAFF. Written as DNA, the CDR3 is TGCAGCGTTGGGAAGGGACTGCTGAACACTGAAGCTTTCTTT.

With respect to this clone: Other nucleotide sequences from this sample produce the same CDR3. V and J are TRBV29-1 and TRBJ1-1; 7 nucleotides align to TRBD1. The germline V gene has CDR1 SQVTM and CDR2 ANQGSEA. The trim removed 5 bases at V and 1 base at J, leaving 1 base unmatched. The CDR3 totals 12 residues. CDR3 amino acids: CSVRQGNTEAFF. The DNA of the CDR3 is TGCAGCGTTCGACAGGGGAACACTGAAGCTTTCTTT.

The chain uses TRBV7-2 and TRBJ2-7; TRBD2 might be the D (6 bases). V shed 3 bases and J shed 7 bases, with 10 bases lying between them. Germline loops: CDR1 SGHTA, CDR2 FQGNSA. The CDR3 is 12 residues long. The CDR3 reads CASSFGDLEQYF. The CDR3 nucleotides read TGTGCCAGCAGCTTCGGGGACTTGGAGCAGTACTTC.

The chain couples TRBV19 to TRBJ1-5; D is possibly TRBD1 (5 bases). CDR3 length: 14 residues. V was pared by 11 bases and J by 0 bases, with 14 bases between. From germline, CDR1 is LNHDA and CDR2 SQIVND (reference sequence). The chain's CDR3 is CASSFRVSNQPQHF. In DNA, the CDR3 is TGTGCCTCCTCTTTCAGGGTTAGCAATCAGCCCCAGCATTTT.

V is TRBV28 and J is TRBJ2-7, with 11 bases fitting TRBD2. The CDR3 extends over 15 amino acids. The germline V gene has CDR1 MDHEN and CDR2 SYDVKM. The V segment lost 5 bases and the J segment 7 bases; nucleotides outside the gene matches: 10. The CDR3 loop is CASSPRLAGKREQYF. CDR3 in DNA: TGTGCCAGCAGTCCCCGACTAGCGGGAAAACGAGAGCAGTACTTC.

The chain carries TRBV28 and TRBJ1-2, with unresolved D. Trimming took off 7 bases at V and 0 bases at J, with 15 bases between the two ends. This CDR3 has 15 amino acids. Per the germline V gene, CDR1 is MDHEN and CDR2 is SYDVKM. CDR3: CASKPAPASNYGYTF. The CDR3, as DNA: TGTGCCAGCAAACCCGCTCCGGCTTCTAACTATGGCTACACCTTC.

To note about this clone: Relative to the germline gene, one junction end is altered; a read error may explain this. CDR3 in amino acids: CASSVGDF. The CDR3 DNA follows: TGTGCCAGCAGCGTTGGGGACTTC. The chain employs TRBV7-9 and TRBJ2-4; no clear D gene. CDR1 and CDR2 from the germline V gene are SEHNR and FQNEAQ (reference sequence). There are 8 residues in the CDR3.

The rearrangement joins TRBV19 to TRBJ2-5; 13 bases map to TRBD2. The CDR3 sequence is 16 residues long. Per the germline V gene, CDR1 is LNHDA and CDR2 is SQIVND (reference sequence). V gave up 3 bases and J gave up 4 bases; unmatched junction bases: 5. CDR3 sequence reads: CASSMGLAGRGETQYF. The CDR3, as DNA: TGTGCCAGTAGTATGGGACTAGCGGGAAGGGGAGAGACCCAGTACTTC.

This chain links TRBV4-1 with TRBJ2-2, with D uncertain. This CDR3 spans 12 amino acids. Germline V gene sequence: CDR1 MGHRA, CDR2 YSYEKL. V lost 0 bases and J 8 bases, leaving 4 bases between the germline ends. The CDR3 DNA reads TGCGCCAGCAGCCAAGACAGGGGGGAGCTGTTTTTT. Translated, it gives CASSQDRGELFF.